This TCR beta chain came from a study of blood T cells in healthy people across ages. Turning to the study itself: Every two T cells gave about one barcoded beta molecule via template switching.

The second PCR ran roughly 6 to 12 cycles with a sample-barcoded 5' primer and J-beta primers. Each cDNA molecule was tagged by a template-switch adaptor with 12 random nucleotides. MiXCR, run by TCRdb on the 5' RACE reads, gives a single entry per CDR3 protein. Altogether over a million distinct CDR3 sequences are present, 35% to 45% being singletons, with the ten largest covering approximately 4.1%. Isolating PBMCs gave at least 6 million of these cells per sample. The sample holds a few counts of this clonotype. A junction end diverges from the germline sequence, so it may reflect a read error. The CDR3 extends over 16 amino acids.

This receptor was obtained from a woman between 18 and 29 years old in good health. The J gene is TRBJ1-5, the V gene TRBV12-3 or TRBV12-4; 7 bases agree with TRBD1. The sequenced material came from blood. In DNA form, the CDR3 reads TGTGCTAGCAGTTTTAAACAGGGGTATAGCAATCAGCCCCAGCATTTT. Protein product: CASSFKQGYSNQPQHF.